This is a list of T cell receptor beta chains from one sample in a study of CD4 T cells in relation to SARS-CoV-2 and coronaviruses. Produced via immunoSEQ multiplex PCR; TCRdb's table is partial and in-frame only. The sample has 16,000 or so clones; around 77% are singletons. No cognate antigen is known for these TCRs. Sequenced input: CD4+ T cells from PBMCs, cultured in vitro. The receptors were sampled from a human donor in good health. CDR3s include the opening cysteine and the closing phenylalanine or tryptophan. A D gene is named only where the DNA matches it firmly. Some rows have no size entry. The others give once, few or many, or a class for an expanded clone.

TGTGCCAGCAGCCGAGGGACAGGGGGCGGGGGTGAGCAGTTCTTC,CASSRGTGGGGEQFF,TRBD1,few,TRBJ2-1,TRBV2
TGTGCCAGCAGCAACCATAACTATGGCTACACCTTC,CASSNHNYGYTF,.,.,TRBJ1-2,TRBV28
TGCAGTGCTAGTCTAGCGGGAGGAACCGGGGAGCTGTTTTTT,CSASLAGGTGELFF,TRBD2,.,TRBJ2-2,TRBV20-1
TGTGCCAGCAGTGAAGATCGCCCGGGAACCCACGAGCAGTACTTC,CASSEDRPGTHEQYF,.,.,TRBJ2-7,TRBV6-1
TGCGCCAGCAATACGGGACAGGCTGCTGAAAAACTGTTTTTT,CASNTGQAAEKLFF,TRBD1,.,TRBJ1-4,TRBV5-1
TGTGCCTGGAGTGGGCAGGGGCCCTCGGAGCAGTACTTC,CAWSGQGPSEQYF,.,once,TRBJ2-7,TRBV30
TGTGCCAGCAGTTTACAGGGTGGTGGCTACACCTTC,CASSLQGGGYTF,.,.,TRBJ1-2,TRBV12-3/TRBV12-4
TGTGCCTGGGGGGGACATCGAGGAGATGTGACCCAGTACTTC,CAWGGHRGDVTQYF,.,.,TRBJ2-5,TRBV30
TGTGCCAGCAGCGCCGGGACTCACAATGAGCAGTTCTTC,CASSAGTHNEQFF,.,.,TRBJ2-1,TRBV6-4
TGTGCTAGTGGTTTGGTACTTAGGGCGGGAGGGGTTGAGCAGTTCTTC,CASGLVLRAGGVEQFF,TRBD2,.,TRBJ2-1,TRBV12-5
TGTGCCAGCAGGGACAGTAGTAATGAAAAACTGTTTTTT,CASRDSSNEKLFF,.,.,TRBJ1-4,TRBV4-2
TGTGCCAGCAGCTTAAGGGGGGCAGGGGGTAGGTGGACTGAAGCTTTCTTT,CASSLRGAGGRWTEAFF,TRBD1,.,TRBJ1-1,TRBV11-2
TGTGCCAGTACCAAGACTTCCTCCACAGATACGCAGTATTTT,CASTKTSSTDTQYF,.,.,TRBJ2-3,TRBV19
TGTGCCAGTAGTACGCGGGAGGGCACAGATACGCAGTATTTT,CASSTREGTDTQYF,TRBD2,.,TRBJ2-3,TRBV19
TGTGCCAGCAGCCAAAACCTAGGGAGGACTGAAGCTTTCTTT,CASSQNLGRTEAFF,.,.,TRBJ1-1,TRBV3-1/TRBV3-2
TGTGCCAGCAGCTTAGACGCAGGATCCTACGAGCAGTACTTC,CASSLDAGSYEQYF,.,.,TRBJ2-7,TRBV11-2
TGTGCCAGCAGTTACGACAGGTCTAACCCCAGGGAGGAGCTGTTTTTT,CASSYDRSNPREELFF,.,.,TRBJ2-2,TRBV6-5
TGTGCCAGCAGTGATGGGGGGCCCGGCAATTCACCCCTCCACTTT,CASSDGGPGNSPLHF,.,.,TRBJ1-6,TRBV6-1
TGTGCCAGCAGCTTATCGGATAAGTCGGTTCAGTACTTC,CASSLSDKSVQYF,.,.,TRBJ2-4,TRBV7-2
TGTGCCAGTAGTATAAGATTACAGTCGGACTACGAGCAGTACTTC,CASSIRLQSDYEQYF,.,.,TRBJ2-7,TRBV19
TGTGCCAGCAGCGTCGCAGGGTTCACCGGGGAGCTGTTTTTT,CASSVAGFTGELFF,.,.,TRBJ2-2,TRBV9
TGTGCCAGCAGCCCGGGACTAGATAATTTAGAGCAGTACTTC,CASSPGLDNLEQYF,TRBD2,.,TRBJ2-7,TRBV7-3
TGTGCCAGCAGCTTAGTAGGGACTAGCGGGAATGAGCAGTTCTTC,CASSLVGTSGNEQFF,TRBD2,.,TRBJ2-1,TRBV7-2
TGTGCCAGCAGCTATGGGCGGACGGGGAACTACGAGCAGTACTTC,CASSYGRTGNYEQYF,.,.,TRBJ2-7,TRBV5-6
TGTGCCAGCAGCTTACCGACTTCCGATGAGCAGTTCTTC,CASSLPTSDEQFF,.,.,TRBJ2-1,TRBV11-3
TGTGCCACCAGTGATCCCCCCAGCTACGAGCAGTACTTC,CATSDPPSYEQYF,.,.,TRBJ2-7,TRBV24-1
TGTGCCAGCAGGGTTCGGGATAGCTCTGGAAACACCATATATTTT,CASRVRDSSGNTIYF,.,.,TRBJ1-3,TRBV6-5